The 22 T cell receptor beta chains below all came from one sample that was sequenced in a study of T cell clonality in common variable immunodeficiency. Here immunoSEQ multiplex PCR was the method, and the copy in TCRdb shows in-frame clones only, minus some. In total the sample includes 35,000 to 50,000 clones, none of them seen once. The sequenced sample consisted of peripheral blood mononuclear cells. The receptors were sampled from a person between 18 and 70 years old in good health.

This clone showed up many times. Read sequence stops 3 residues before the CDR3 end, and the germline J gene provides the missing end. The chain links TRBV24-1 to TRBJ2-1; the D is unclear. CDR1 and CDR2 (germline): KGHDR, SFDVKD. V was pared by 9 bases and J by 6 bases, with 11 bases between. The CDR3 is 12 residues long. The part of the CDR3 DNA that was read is TGTGCCACCGATGGTCCTAGCAATGAG. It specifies CATDGPSNE. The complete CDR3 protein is CATDGPSNEQFF.

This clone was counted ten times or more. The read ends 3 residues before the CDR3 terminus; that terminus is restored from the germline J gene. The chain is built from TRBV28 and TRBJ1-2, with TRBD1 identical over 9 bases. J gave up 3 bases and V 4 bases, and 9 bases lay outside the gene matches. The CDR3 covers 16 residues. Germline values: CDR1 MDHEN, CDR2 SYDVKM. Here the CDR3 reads CASSSTGGAQDYGYTF. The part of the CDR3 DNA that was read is TGTGCCAGCAGTTCAACAGGGGGCGCGCAGGACTATGGC.

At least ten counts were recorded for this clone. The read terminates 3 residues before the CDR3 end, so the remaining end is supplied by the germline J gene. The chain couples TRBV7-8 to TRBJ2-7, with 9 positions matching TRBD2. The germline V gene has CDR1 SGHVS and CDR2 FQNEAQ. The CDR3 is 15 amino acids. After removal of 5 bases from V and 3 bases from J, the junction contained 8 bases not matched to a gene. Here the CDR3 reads CASSPPTSGNYEQYF. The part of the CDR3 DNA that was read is TGTGCCAGCAGCCCACCGACTAGCGGCAACTACGAG.

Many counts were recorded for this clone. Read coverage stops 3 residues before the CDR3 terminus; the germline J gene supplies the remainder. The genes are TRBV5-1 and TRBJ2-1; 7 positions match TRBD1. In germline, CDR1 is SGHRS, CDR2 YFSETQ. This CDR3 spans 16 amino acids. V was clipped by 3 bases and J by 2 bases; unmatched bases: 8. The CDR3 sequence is CASSSETGWAYNEQFF. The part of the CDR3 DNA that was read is TGCGCCAGCAGCTCGGAGACAGGGTGGGCCTACAATGAG.

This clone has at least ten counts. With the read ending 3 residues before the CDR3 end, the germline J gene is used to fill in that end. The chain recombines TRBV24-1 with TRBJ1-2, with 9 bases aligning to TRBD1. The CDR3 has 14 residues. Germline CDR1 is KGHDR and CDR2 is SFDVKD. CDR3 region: CATSNGTGSGGYTF. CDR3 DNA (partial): TGTGCCACCTCAAATGGGACAGGGTCTGGAGGC.

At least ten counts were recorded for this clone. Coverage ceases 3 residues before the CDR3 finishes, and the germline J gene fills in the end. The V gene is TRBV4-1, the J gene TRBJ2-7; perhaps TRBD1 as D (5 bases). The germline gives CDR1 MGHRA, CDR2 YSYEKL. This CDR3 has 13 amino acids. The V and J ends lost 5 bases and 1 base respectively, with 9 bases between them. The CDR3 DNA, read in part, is TGCGCCAGCAGCACCCGACAGTCCTACGAG. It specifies CASSTRQSYE. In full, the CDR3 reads CASSTRQSYEQYF.

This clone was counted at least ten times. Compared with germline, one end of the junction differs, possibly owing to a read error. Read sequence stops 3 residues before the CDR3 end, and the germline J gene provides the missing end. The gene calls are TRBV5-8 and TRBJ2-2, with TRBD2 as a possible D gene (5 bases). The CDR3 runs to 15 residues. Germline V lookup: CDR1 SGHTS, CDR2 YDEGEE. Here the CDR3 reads CASSEGLTNTRELFF. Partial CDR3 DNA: TGTGCCAGCAGCGAAGGACTTACGAACACCAGGGAG.

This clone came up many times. The DNA read from the CDR3 is TGCAGTGCCACCCGAGGGCGGACTAGCGGATACAATGAG. It is translated as CSATRGRTSGYNE. In full, the CDR3 reads CSATRGRTSGYNEQFF. The chain recombines TRBV20-1 with TRBJ2-1, with TRBD2 matching 10 bases. The CDR3 is cut off 3 residues early in the read; its end comes from the germline J gene. This CDR3 is 16 amino acids long. Losses at the gene ends were 6 bases for V and 4 bases for J; bases not matched to a gene: 12. Germline values: CDR1 DFQATT, CDR2 SNEGSKA (reference sequence).

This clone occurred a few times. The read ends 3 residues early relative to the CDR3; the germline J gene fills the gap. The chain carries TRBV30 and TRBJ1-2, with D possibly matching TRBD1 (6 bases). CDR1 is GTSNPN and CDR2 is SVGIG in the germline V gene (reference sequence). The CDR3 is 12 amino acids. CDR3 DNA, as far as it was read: TGTGCCTGGGGTGACAGGTACAATGAC. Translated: CAWGDRYND. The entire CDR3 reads CAWGDRYNDYTF.

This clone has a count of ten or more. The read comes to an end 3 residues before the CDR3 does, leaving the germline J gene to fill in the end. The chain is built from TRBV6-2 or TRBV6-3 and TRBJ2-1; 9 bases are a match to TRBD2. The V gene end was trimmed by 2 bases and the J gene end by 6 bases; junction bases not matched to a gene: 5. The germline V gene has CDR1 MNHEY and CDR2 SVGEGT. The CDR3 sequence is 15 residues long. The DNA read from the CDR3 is TGTGCCAGCAGTTACCCGACTAGCGGCTTCAATGAG. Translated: CASSYPTSGFNE. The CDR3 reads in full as CASSYPTSGFNEQFF.

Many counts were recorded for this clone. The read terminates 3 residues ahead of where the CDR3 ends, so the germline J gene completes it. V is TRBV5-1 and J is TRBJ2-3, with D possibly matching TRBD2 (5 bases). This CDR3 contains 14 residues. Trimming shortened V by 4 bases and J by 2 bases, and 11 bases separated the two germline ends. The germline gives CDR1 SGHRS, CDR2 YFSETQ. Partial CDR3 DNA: TGCGCCAGCAGCCCAACTAGAATCACAGATACG. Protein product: CASSPTRITDT. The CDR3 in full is CASSPTRITDTQYF.

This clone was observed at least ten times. CDR3 in amino acids: CASTLGGTALYEQYF. CDR3 bases read: TGTGCCAGCACCCTTGGAGGGACAGCACTCTACGAG. This rearrangement joins TRBV7-9 to TRBJ2-7, with D tentatively TRBD1 (7 bases). The sequence runs out 3 residues before the end of the CDR3; the remainder is reconstructed from the germline J gene. CDR1 SEHNR and CDR2 FQNEAQ come from the germline V gene (reference sequence). The CDR3 is 15 amino acids. V lost 7 bases and J lost 3, with 19 bases in between.

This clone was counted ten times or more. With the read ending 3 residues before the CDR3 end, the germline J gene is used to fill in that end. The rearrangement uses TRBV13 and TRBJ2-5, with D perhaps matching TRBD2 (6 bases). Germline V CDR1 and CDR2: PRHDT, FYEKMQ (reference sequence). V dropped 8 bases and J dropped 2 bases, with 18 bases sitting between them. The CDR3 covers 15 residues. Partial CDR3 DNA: TGTGCCAGCGGAATGGGGGGAGAGATACAAGAGACC. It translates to CASGMGGEIQET. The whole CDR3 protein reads CASGMGGEIQETQYF.

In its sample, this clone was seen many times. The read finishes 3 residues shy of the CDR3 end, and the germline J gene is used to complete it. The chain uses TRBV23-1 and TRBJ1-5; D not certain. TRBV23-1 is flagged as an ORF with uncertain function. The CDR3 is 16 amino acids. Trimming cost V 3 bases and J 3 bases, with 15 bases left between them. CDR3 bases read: TGCGCCAGCAGTCACGAAACCCAGGATGACAATCAGCCC. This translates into CASSHETQDDNQP. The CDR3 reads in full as CASSHETQDDNQPQHF.

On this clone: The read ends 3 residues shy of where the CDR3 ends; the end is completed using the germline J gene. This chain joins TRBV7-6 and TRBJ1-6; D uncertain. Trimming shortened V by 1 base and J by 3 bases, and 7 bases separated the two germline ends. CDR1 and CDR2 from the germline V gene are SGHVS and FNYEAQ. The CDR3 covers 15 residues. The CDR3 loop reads CASSLGAGYNSPLHF. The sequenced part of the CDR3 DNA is TGTGCCAGCAGCTTAGGGGCAGGCTATAATTCACCC.

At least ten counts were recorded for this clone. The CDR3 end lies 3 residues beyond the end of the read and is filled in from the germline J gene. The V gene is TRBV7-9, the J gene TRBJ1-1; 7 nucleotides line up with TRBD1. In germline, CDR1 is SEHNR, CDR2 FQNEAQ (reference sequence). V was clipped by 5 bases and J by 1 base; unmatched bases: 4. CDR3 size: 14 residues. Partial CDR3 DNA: TGTGCCAGCAGCGTGACAGGGAGGAACACTGAA. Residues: CASSVTGRNTE. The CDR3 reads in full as CASSVTGRNTEAFF.

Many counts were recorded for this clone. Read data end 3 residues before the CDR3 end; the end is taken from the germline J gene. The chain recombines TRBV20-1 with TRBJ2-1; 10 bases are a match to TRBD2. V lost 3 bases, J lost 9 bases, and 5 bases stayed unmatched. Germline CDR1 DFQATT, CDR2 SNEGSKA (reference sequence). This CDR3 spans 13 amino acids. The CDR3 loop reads CSASPSGRIEQFF. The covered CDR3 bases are TGCAGTGCTAGTCCTAGCGGGAGAATTGAG.

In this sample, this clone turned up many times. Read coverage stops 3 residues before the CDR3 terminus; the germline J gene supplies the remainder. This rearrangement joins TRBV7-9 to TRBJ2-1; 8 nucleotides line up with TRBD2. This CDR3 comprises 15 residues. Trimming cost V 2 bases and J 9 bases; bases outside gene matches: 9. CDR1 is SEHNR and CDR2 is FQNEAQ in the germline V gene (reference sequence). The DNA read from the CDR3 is TGTGCCAGCAGCTTATCTGGGAGCGGGAGTTTTGAG. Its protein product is CASSLSGSGSFE. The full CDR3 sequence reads CASSLSGSGSFEQFF.

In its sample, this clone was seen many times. CDR3 protein: CASSPWQGAGELFF. Partial CDR3 DNA: TGTGCCAGTAGCCCCTGGCAGGGAGCCGGGGAG. V is TRBV19 and J is TRBJ2-2, with D possibly called TRBD1 or TRBD2 (5 bases each). The read ends 3 residues before the CDR3 terminus; that terminus is restored from the germline J gene. The ends were cut back, 6 bases at V and 6 bases at J, with 14 bases in the middle. CDR3 size: 14 residues. The germline CDR1 and CDR2 sequences are LNHDA and SQIVND (reference sequence).

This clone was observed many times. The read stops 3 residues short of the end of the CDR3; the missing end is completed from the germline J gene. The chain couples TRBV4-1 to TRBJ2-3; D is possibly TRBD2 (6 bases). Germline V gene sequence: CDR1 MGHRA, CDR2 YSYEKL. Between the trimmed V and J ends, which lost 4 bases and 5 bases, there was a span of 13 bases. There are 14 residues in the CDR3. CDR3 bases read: TGCGCCAGCAGCCGGGACGGGGGTGGAGATACG. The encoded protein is CASSRDGGGDT. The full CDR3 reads CASSRDGGGDTQYF.

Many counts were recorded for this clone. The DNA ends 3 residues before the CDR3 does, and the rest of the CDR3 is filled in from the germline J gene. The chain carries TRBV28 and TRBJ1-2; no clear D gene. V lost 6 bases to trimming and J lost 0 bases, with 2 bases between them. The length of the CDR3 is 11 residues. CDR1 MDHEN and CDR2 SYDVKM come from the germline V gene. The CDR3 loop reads CASSTNYGYTF. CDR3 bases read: TGTGCCAGCAGCACTAACTATGGC.

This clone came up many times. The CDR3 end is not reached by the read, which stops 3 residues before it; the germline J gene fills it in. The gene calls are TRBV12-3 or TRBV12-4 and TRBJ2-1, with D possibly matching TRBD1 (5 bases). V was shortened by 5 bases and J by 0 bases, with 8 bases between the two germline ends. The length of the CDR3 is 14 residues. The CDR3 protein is CASSRQNSYNEQFF. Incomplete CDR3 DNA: TGTGCCAGCAGTCGACAGAACTCCTACAATGAG.